The next 23 T cell receptor beta chains were all read from a single sample in a study of T cell responses to AZD1222 COVID-19 vaccine. The data were produced by immunoSEQ multiplex PCR, yet TCRdb's version contains in-frame clones alone and is incomplete. Among about 140,000 clones listed, around nine tenths were seen once. The source material was peripheral blood, sampled on day 0 of AZD1222 vaccination. The receptors here all came from an adult in good health.

The CDR3 DNA sequence: TGCGCCAGCAGCTTGGAGGGAAACTCTGGAAACACCATATATTTT. As protein: CASSLEGNSGNTIYF. The chain employs TRBV5-1 and TRBJ1-3; the D is unclear. Trimming cost V 0 bases and J 0 bases, with 7 bases left between them. This CDR3 contains 15 residues. CDR1 is SGHRS, CDR2 YFSETQ, per germline.

V usage is TRBV19 and J usage is TRBJ1-4; 7 nucleotides align to TRBD1. This CDR3 has 15 amino acids. V was pared by 6 bases and J by 2 bases, with 6 bases of the junction left unmatched. Germline values: CDR1 LNHDA, CDR2 SQIVND (reference sequence). The CDR3 region has the DNA TGTGCCAGTAGACTCGACAGGGCGACTAATGAAAAACTGTTTTTT. Translation: CASRLDRATNEKLFF. The full variable domain, rest sourced from reference TRBV19 and TRBJ1-4, is DGGITQSPKYLFRKEGQNVTLSCEQNLNHDAMYWYRQDPGQGLRLIYYSQIVNDFQKGDIAEGYSVSREKKESFPLTVTSAQKNPTAFYLCASRLDRATNEKLFFGSGTQLSVL.

V gene TRBV30 combines with J gene TRBJ2-1, with D perhaps TRBD1 or TRBD2 (5 bases each). Trimming took 8 bases from V and 1 from J, leaving 9 bases between them. From germline, CDR1 is GTSNPN and CDR2 SVGIG (reference sequence). The CDR3 loop spans 12 amino acids. The CDR3 DNA sequence: TGTGCCCGTGGGGGTTCCTACAATGAGCAGTTCTTC. This sequence encodes CARGGSYNEQFF.

The chain is built from TRBV5-1 and TRBJ2-7, with TRBD2 matching over 7 bases. This CDR3 has 18 residues. Germline lookup yields CDR1 SGHRS and CDR2 YFSETQ. With V trimmed by 4 bases and J by 6 bases, 22 bases remained unmatched. DNA of the CDR3: TGCGCCAGCAGCGCTACTAGCGCTTGGGCCTCTATGTCGTCCGAGCAGTACTTC. Translation: CASSATSAWASMSSEQYF.

V gene TRBV6-5 combines with J gene TRBJ1-4; no definite D call. V shed 8 bases and J shed 8 bases, with 6 bases lying between them. This CDR3 has 10 residues. Germline CDR1 MNHEY, CDR2 SVGAGI. The CDR3 sequence is CASAGEKLFF. CDR3 coding DNA: TGTGCCAGCGCGGGAGAAAAACTGTTTTTT.

The V gene is TRBV6-6, the J gene TRBJ2-7; TRBD2 matches 7 bases. Germline V gene lookup returns CDR1 MNHNY and CDR2 SVGAGI (reference sequence). The junction had 7 bases not matched to a gene; V was cut back by 5 bases and J by 0 bases. The CDR3 is made up of 15 amino acids. CDR3 protein: CASSPPSGSSYEQYF. Here the CDR3 DNA reads TGTGCCAGCAGTCCACCTAGCGGTAGCTCCTACGAGCAGTACTTC.

The rearrangement joins TRBV6-5 to TRBJ1-2; a possible D gene is TRBD1 (6 bases). Germline V gene sequence: CDR1 MNHEY, CDR2 SVGAGI. V lost 7 bases, J lost 3 bases, and 15 bases lay in between. CDR3 length equals 14 residues. The CDR3 spells CASNGGWGDYGYTF. DNA for the CDR3: TGTGCCAGCAATGGGGGCTGGGGCGACTATGGCTACACCTTC.

The chain is built from TRBV3-1 (or the pseudogene TRBV3-2) and TRBJ1-4; D is perhaps TRBD1 (6 bases). V was pared by 3 bases and J by 4 bases, with 21 bases between. Germline CDR1 is LGHDT and CDR2 is YNNKEL (reference sequence). The CDR3 totals 18 residues. The CDR3 nucleotides read TGTGCCAGCAGCCATTCTTATCGTTGGGGGGCAAGTAATGAAAAACTGTTTTTT. Protein: CASSHSYRWGASNEKLFF.

The chain uses TRBV29-1 and TRBJ1-2; D is possibly TRBD1 (6 bases). This CDR3 has 12 amino acids. Germline V gene sequence: CDR1 SQVTM, CDR2 ANQGSEA. Trimming took off 4 bases at V and 7 bases at J, with 13 bases between the two ends. The CDR3: CSVASRGLGYTF. DNA for the CDR3: TGCAGCGTTGCGAGCAGGGGCCTTGGCTACACCTTC.

The V call is TRBV14, the J call TRBJ1-4, with D possibly matching TRBD1 (6 bases). The CDR3 runs to 14 residues. Germline loops: CDR1 SGHDN, CDR2 FVKESK. Between the trimmed V and J ends, which lost 0 bases and 10 bases, there was a span of 12 bases. CDR3 amino acids: CASSQDRQGRKLFF. The CDR3 DNA is TGTGCCAGCAGCCAAGATAGGCAGGGGCGAAAACTGTTTTTT.

The chain employs TRBV28 and TRBJ1-5; no clear D. This CDR3 comprises 15 residues. With 1 base removed from V and 6 bases from J, the gap between germline ends came to 13 bases. CDR1 is MDHEN, CDR2 SYDVKM, per germline. CDR3 bases: TGTGCCAGCAGTTTATACGGCGCGGGTGGTCAGCCCCAGCATTTT. Its translation is CASSLYGAGGQPQHF.

This clone was seen only once. This chain uses TRBV25-1 with TRBJ2-5, with D uncertain. This CDR3 contains 11 residues. V lost 6 bases and J lost 5, with 7 bases in between. From germline, CDR1 is MGHDK and CDR2 SYGVNS. The chain's CDR3 is CASSSQETQYF. The CDR3 nucleotides are TGTGCCAGCAGCTCGCAGGAGACCCAGTACTTC.

This chain connects TRBV28 to TRBJ1-2; 9 bases agree with TRBD1. This CDR3 region has 14 residues. J lost 10 bases, V lost 10 bases, and 16 bases had no gene match. From germline, CDR1 is MDHEN and CDR2 SYDVKM. The CDR3 is CAIGTGTLLLYYTF. The CDR3 nucleotides read TGTGCCATCGGGACAGGGACTCTATTACTGTACTACACCTTC.

This clone has just one count. The chain is built from TRBV30 and TRBJ1-5; D gene ambiguous. Germline values: CDR1 GTSNPN, CDR2 SVGIG (reference sequence). The CDR3 length is 12 residues. V was shortened by 5 bases and J by 4 bases, with 9 bases between the two germline ends. The CDR3: CAWAEGNQPQHF. The DNA of the CDR3 is TGTGCCTGGGCTGAGGGTAATCAGCCCCAGCATTTT.

This clone has more than one count but fewer than ten. The gene calls are TRBV7-2 and TRBJ2-2; D remains unclear. This CDR3 contains 14 residues. Per germline, CDR1 SGHTA and CDR2 FQGNSA. Trimming took off 5 bases at V and 5 bases at J, with 12 bases between the two ends. The CDR3, as DNA: TGTGCCAGCAGCCCGAGCCGAGATACCGGGGAGCTGTTTTTT. Its translation: CASSPSRDTGELFF.

The chain employs TRBV29-1 and TRBJ2-7, with D possibly matching TRBD1 (5 bases). Trimming removed 7 bases from V and 1 base from J, with 11 bases in between. This CDR3 is built from 12 residues. In germline, CDR1 is SQVTM, CDR2 ANQGSEA. For the CDR3, the DNA is TGCAGCGCCCAAGCAGGGTCCTACGAGCAGTACTTC. This sequence encodes CSAQAGSYEQYF.

The chain has TRBV30 and TRBJ2-7; D might be TRBD2 (6 bases). CDR1 and CDR2 (germline): GTSNPN, SVGIG (reference sequence). The CDR3 runs to 14 residues. Trimming shortened V by 8 bases and J by 0 bases, and 17 bases separated the two germline ends. The CDR3 sequence is CAVERRGNSYEQYF. The DNA of the CDR3 is TGTGCCGTAGAGAGGAGGGGAAACTCCTACGAGCAGTACTTC.

This chain connects TRBV19 to TRBJ2-7; the match to TRBD2 covers 9 bases. J lost 3 bases, V lost 2 bases, and 5 bases had no gene match. The CDR3 is made up of 15 amino acids. Germline V gene sequence: CDR1 LNHDA, CDR2 SQIVND (reference sequence). The CDR3 is CASSISSGGGYEQYF. The CDR3 nucleotides are TGTGCCAGTAGTATAAGTAGCGGGGGAGGCTACGAGCAGTACTTC.

The rearrangement uses TRBV29-1 and TRBJ2-7, with D maybe TRBD1 (5 bases). The CDR3 runs 12 residues. Trimming left V 5 bases short and J 6 bases short, with 14 bases between. Looked up from germline, CDR1 is SQVTM and CDR2 is ANQGSEA. The CDR3 loop is CSVNQGVGEQYF. In nucleotides, the CDR3 is TGCAGCGTTAACCAGGGTGTAGGCGAGCAGTACTTC.

CDR3 nucleotides: TGTGCCAGCAGCCCCCTGACACAAAACACTGAAGCTTTCTTT. This sequence encodes CASSPLTQNTEAFF. The chain recombines TRBV7-9 with TRBJ1-1, with D unresolved. The CDR3 runs to 14 residues. The germline V gene encodes CDR1 SEHNR and CDR2 FQNEAQ (reference sequence). V lost 5 bases and J 2 bases, leaving 12 bases between the germline ends.

This clone was picked up many times. This chain links TRBV2 with TRBJ1-5, with unresolved D. Germline-derived CDR1 and CDR2 are SNHLY and FYNNEI. V lost 8 bases, J lost 1 base, and 12 bases lay in between. The CDR3 extends over 14 amino acids. In DNA form, the CDR3 reads TGTGCCAGCGGTCAAATGGTGAGCAATCAGCCCCAGCATTTT. This encodes CASGQMVSNQPQHF.

The rearrangement links TRBV5-4 to TRBJ1-2, with a tentative D call TRBD1 (5 bases). The V gene lost 1 base and the J gene lost 3 bases, with 7 bases spanning the gap. CDR3 length equals 13 residues. Germline V gives CDR1 SGHNT, CDR2 YYREEE (reference sequence). CDR3 in DNA: TGTGCCAGCAGCTTGTGGGGGGACTATGGCTACACCTTC. Its translation is CASSLWGDYGYTF.

This clone was found once. The J gene is TRBJ2-5, the V gene TRBV6-4; possibly TRBD1 or TRBD2 for D (6 bases each). This CDR3 is built from 13 residues. From germline, CDR1 is MRHNA and CDR2 SNTAGT. Trimming removed 3 bases from V and 5 bases from J, with 10 bases in between. The CDR3 DNA is TGTGCCAGCAGTGAAATAGGGGGGGAGACCCAGTACTTC. Translated: CASSEIGGETQYF.